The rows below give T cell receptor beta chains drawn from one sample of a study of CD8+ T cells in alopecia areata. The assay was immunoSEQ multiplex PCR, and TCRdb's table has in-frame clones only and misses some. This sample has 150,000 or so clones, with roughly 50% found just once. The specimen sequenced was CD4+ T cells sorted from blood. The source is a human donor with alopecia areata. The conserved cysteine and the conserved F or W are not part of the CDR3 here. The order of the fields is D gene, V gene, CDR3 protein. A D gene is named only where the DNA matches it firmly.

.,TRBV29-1,SVQQQGGGNTIY
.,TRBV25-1,ASAGVGRNYGYT
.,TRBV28,ASSFGSGTSTDTQY
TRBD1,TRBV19,ASSSTTGLGETQY
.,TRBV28,ASSLGARGYEQY
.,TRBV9,ASSPRIMGPPTEAF
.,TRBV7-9,ASSLGLGGHVTEAF
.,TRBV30,AWTAFNEQF
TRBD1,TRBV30,AWSGTGDNQPQH
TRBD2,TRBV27,ASKLLGLAGDSYEQY
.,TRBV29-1,SVEASHTQY
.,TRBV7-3,ASSLGGSDYEQY
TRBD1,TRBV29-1,SVEFLDRVF
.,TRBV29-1,SVGWSPHTQY
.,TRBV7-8,ASSIATSYNEQF